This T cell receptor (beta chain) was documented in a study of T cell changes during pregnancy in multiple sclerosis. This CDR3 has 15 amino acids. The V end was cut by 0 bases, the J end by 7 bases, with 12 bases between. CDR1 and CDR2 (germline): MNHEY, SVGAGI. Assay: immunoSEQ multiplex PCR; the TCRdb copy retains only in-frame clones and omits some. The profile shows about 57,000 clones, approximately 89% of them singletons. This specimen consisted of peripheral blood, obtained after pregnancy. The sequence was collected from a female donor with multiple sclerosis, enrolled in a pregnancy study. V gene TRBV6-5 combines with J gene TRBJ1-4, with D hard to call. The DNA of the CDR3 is TGTGCCAGCAGTTACTCAGCCGGGAGTGGTGAAAAACTGTTTTTT. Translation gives CASSYSAGSGEKLFF.